The 7 T cell receptor beta chains below come from one sample, sequenced in a study of spatial heterogeneity in lung cancer. As for time point: blood at routine non-recurrence follow-up after resection. One entry per CDR3 protein, called by TCRdb with MiXCR from the 5' RACE reads. The sample lists roughly 46,000 distinct CDR3 sequences; approximately 12% were seen once. The sequencing used PBMCs, collected at follow-up. The source of these receptors is a male donor with early-stage non-small cell lung cancer.

V is TRBV9 and J is TRBJ2-7; TRBD2 agrees at 8 bases. The V and J ends lost 4 bases and 6 bases, in that order; junction bases with no gene match: 9. This CDR3 spans 14 amino acids. The germline V gene has CDR1 SGDLS and CDR2 YYNGEE. The CDR3 DNA reads TGTGCCAGCAGCCCCTCGGGAGGGTCGGGCGAGCAGTACTTC. It codes for CASSPSGGSGEQYF.

As to this clonotype: A much bigger clone sits one base away, suggesting this may be a read error. The rearrangement joins TRBV2 to TRBJ1-6; 9 bases match TRBD1. The germline gives CDR1 SNHLY, CDR2 FYNNEI. This CDR3 contains 15 residues. For the CDR3, the DNA is TGTGTCAGCAGCACCGGGACAGGGATACGCTCACCCCTCCACTTT. Its translation is CVSSTGTGIRSPLHF.

The chain recombines TRBV27 with TRBJ2-5; D gene uncertain. This CDR3 has 13 amino acids. With 3 bases removed from V and 2 bases from J, the gap between germline ends came to 7 bases. Germline V CDR1 and CDR2: MNHEY, SMNVEV (reference sequence). The CDR3 protein is CASSFRKQETQYF. CDR3 nucleotide sequence: TGTGCCAGCAGTTTCCGGAAACAAGAGACCCAGTACTTC.

This clonotype has ten or more counts. CDR3 amino acids: CATSREGSGSYEQYF. Written as DNA, the CDR3 is TGTGCCACCAGCAGAGAAGGGTCGGGGTCCTACGAGCAGTACTTC. The chain is built from TRBV15 and TRBJ2-7, with a weak D call TRBD2 (5 bases). Trimming cost V 0 bases and J 1 base, with 10 bases left between them. This CDR3 is 15 amino acids long. The germline CDR1 and CDR2 sequences are LNHNV and YYDKDF (reference sequence).

This clonotype was observed at least ten times. The chain carries TRBV6-6 and TRBJ2-7; the match to TRBD1 covers 11 bases. The length of the CDR3 is 14 residues. Germline-derived CDR1 and CDR2 are MNHNY and SVGAGI (reference sequence). The trim removed 7 bases at V and 6 bases at J, leaving 8 bases unmatched. CDR3 DNA sequence: TGTGCCAGCACCGGCGGACAGGGGGCTGGCGAGCAGTACTTC. It encodes CASTGGQGAGEQYF.

This clonotype occurred many times. The chain has TRBV24-1 and TRBJ2-3; D uncertain. Germline loops: CDR1 KGHDR, CDR2 SFDVKD. The CDR3 length is 14 residues. The V end was cut by 1 base, the J end by 8 bases, with 12 bases between. CDR3 DNA: TGTGCCACCAGTGATTTAAGCCCTCTGGGTACGCAGTATTTT. It is translated as CATSDLSPLGTQYF.

J is TRBJ2-1 and V is TRBV29-1, with TRBD1 as a possible D gene (6 bases). Germline-derived CDR1 and CDR2 are SQVTM and ANQGSEA. Trimming cost V 5 bases and J 4 bases, with 9 bases left between them. The CDR3 runs to 12 residues. The CDR3 loop reads CSVLRGYNEQFF. The CDR3, as DNA: TGCAGCGTTTTAAGGGGGTACAATGAGCAGTTCTTC.